The clone carrying this T cell receptor beta chain was picked up one time. This sample is drawn from a study of blood T cells in healthy people across ages. Primed by a sample-barcoded 5' primer and a J-beta primer mix, a second PCR proceeded for about 6 to 12 cycles. Each CDR3 protein is one row after TCRdb ran MiXCR on the 5' RACE reads. The sample includes roughly 680,000 distinct CDR3 sequences, about 50% of them seen just once. Losses at the gene ends were 2 bases for V and 8 bases for J; bases not matched to a gene: 6. The germline CDR1 and CDR2 sequences are SNHLY and FYNNEI. The CDR3 runs to 15 residues.

The sequence was collected from a woman aged 80 or over in good health. Input material: blood. This chain joins TRBV2 and TRBJ1-2; 12 bases align to TRBD1. This chain's CDR3 is CASSESGTGGYGYTF. The CDR3 nucleotides read TGTGCCAGCAGTGAATCGGGGACAGGGGGCTACGGCTACACCTTC.